This paragraph reports one T cell receptor beta chain. This clone was detected once. Its antigen has not been determined. Base quality data are lacking; no much larger clone is found one base away. This specimen belongs to a study of T cell responses to AZD1222 COVID-19 vaccine (dated by TCRdb to the early 2020s). Some background on the complete study: AZD1222 recipients whose second dose came at about 4 weeks and those whose second dose came at about 12 weeks were combined into one group, since spike-specific TCR depth and breadth did not differ between the two schedules. Enrollment into the trials was organized by age into subgroups of 18-55, 56-69 and 70-plus years, and those subgroups contained about 160, 30 and 59 TCR-sequenced participants, respectively. A total of around 240 trial participants underwent TCR sequencing, of whom about 210 had received two doses of AZD1222 and 26 had received two doses of the MenACWY control vaccine.

Read against the paper, the sample's time point label means: baseline before first vaccination. Samples from vaccinated people were obtained from the UK trials COV001 and COV002, which included a single-blind randomized controlled phase 2/3 trial of AZD1222 (ChAdOx1 nCoV-19) in healthy adults. For TCRbeta chain sequencing, PBMC samples were collected from trial participants at day 0 and at day 28 after the second dose. The CDR3 regions of human TCRbeta chains were analyzed by immunosequencing. In the authors' own workflow: TCRs in the repertoires were matched against a reference library of SARS-CoV-2-specific TCRs that had been generated with the MIRA antigen-specificity platform. Breadth meant the fraction of unique TCRs that were SARS-CoV-2-associated, whereas depth meant the fraction of total T cells that were SARS-CoV-2-associated. Using the MIRA data, each spike-specific TCR was mapped to the spike region that the TCR reacts to and placed in a CD4 or CD8 class. Log10-transformed breadth and depth values were compared by one-way ANOVA with Sidak's multiple comparisons tests. TCRdb stores this immuneACCESS table with in-frame sequences only. Part of the clones is absent; in the studies checked, under half of the shortfall reflects unresolved V genes, and no reason is known for the rest. V and J calls and clone size are as listed in that table; D and trimming were resolved from the DNA. The table for this sample lists 75,000 to 95,000 clones; around 83% of them were counted only once. The ten top clones hold about an eighth of the sample.

CDR1 and CDR2 (KGHDR, SFDVKD) derive from the germline V gene. Taken from cysteine to phenylalanine, the CDR3 has 11 residues. Only the CDR3 DNA stays, 33 bases, in frame from base 1. V drops 9 bases and J drops 4 bases, leaving 8 bases in between. Overall study results and their limits: No day 14 peak-response samples were available, so repertoires were characterized only after the peak T cell response. The 56-69-year group was small, and its depth increase did not reach significance, likely because of low power. The whole spike protein was spanned by vaccine-associated CD4 TCRs, and dominant responses were seen in regions 160-218 and 743-854. After two AZD1222 doses, both the breadth and the depth of spike-specific TCRs were significantly higher than at day 0 and than in MenACWY recipients. Reportedly, almost half of the unique spike-specific TCRs recognized epitopes lying outside the regions that are mutated in the B.1.351 and B.1.1.7 variants. Participants were mostly white British and included more females than males, and it was suggested by the authors that clonal diversity may have been underestimated. Conclusions about previously exposed vaccinees are limited, since just five or six AZD1222 recipients were seropositive for SARS-CoV-2 at baseline.

The sequence is built from TRBV24-1 and TRBJ1-2, with the D gene uncertain. The starting material was peripheral blood, obtained on day 0 of AZD1222 vaccination. The TCR sequence derives from an adult in good health. The DNA reads TGTGCCACCGGAAATGGCTATGGCTACACCTTC. It translates as CATGNGYGYTF.